Listed here are 27 T cell receptor beta chains from one sample, sequenced in a study of T cell responses to AZD1222 COVID-19 vaccine. The assay was immunoSEQ multiplex PCR, and TCRdb's table has in-frame clones only and misses some. The top ten clones hold approximately 1.8% of a sample with just over 150,000 clones, roughly nine tenths of them seen once. Material: peripheral blood, obtained on day 0 of AZD1222 vaccination. Source of these receptors: an adult in good health.

This clone occurred once. The chain has TRBV4-3 and TRBJ2-5, with D possibly being TRBD2 (6 bases). Germline CDR1 and CDR2: LGHNA and YSLEER. The CDR3 totals 14 residues. V was shortened by 4 bases and J by 1 base, with 10 bases between the two germline ends. The CDR3 sequence: CASSPGLIQETQYF. DNA for the CDR3: TGCGCCAGCAGCCCGGGACTTATCCAAGAGACCCAGTACTTC.

The chain carries TRBV10-2 and TRBJ2-7; 10 positions agree with TRBD1. With 6 bases clipped from V and 3 bases from J, the junction kept 2 bases outside the gene matches. This CDR3 is 13 amino acids long. Germline CDR1 WSHSY, CDR2 SAAADI. The CDR3 sequence is CASSGQGGYEQYF. The CDR3 DNA is TGCGCCAGCAGCGGACAGGGGGGCTACGAGCAGTACTTC.

CDR3 amino acids: CASSLGTGQNNSPLHF. CDR3 bases: TGTGCCAGCAGCTTGGGAACGGGACAAAATAATTCACCCCTCCACTTT. The genes are TRBV5-8 and TRBJ1-6; D may be TRBD1 (6 bases). Germline assignment: CDR1 SGHTS and CDR2 YDEGEE. The CDR3 is made up of 16 amino acids. The V end was cut by 0 bases, the J end by 5 bases, with 12 bases between.

The rearrangement joins TRBV29-1 to TRBJ1-3, with D unclear. CDR3 length: 13 amino acids. Trimming cost V 4 bases and J 0 bases, with 7 bases left between them. Germline-derived CDR1 and CDR2 are SQVTM and ANQGSEA. The CDR3 loop is CSVVWLSGNTIYF. In DNA form, the CDR3 reads TGCAGCGTTGTTTGGCTCTCTGGAAACACCATATATTTT.

V usage is TRBV28 and J usage is TRBJ1-4; no definite D call. The V and J ends lost 4 bases and 6 bases respectively, with 12 bases between them. Germline V gene sequence: CDR1 MDHEN, CDR2 SYDVKM. The CDR3 sequence is 14 residues long. CDR3 loop: CASSSPDGDEKLFF. The CDR3, as DNA: TGTGCCAGCAGTTCCCCCGACGGGGATGAAAAACTGTTTTTT.

This chain connects TRBV7-3 to TRBJ2-3; 9 bases line up with TRBD2. After removal of 2 bases from V and 5 bases from J, the junction contained 5 bases not matched to a gene. The CDR3 sequence is 15 residues long. The germline CDR1 and CDR2 sequences are SGHTA and FQGTGA. The CDR3 spells CASSLVAGVGDTQYF. CDR3 sequence (DNA): TGTGCCAGCAGCTTAGTAGCGGGAGTAGGAGATACGCAGTATTTT.

The chain is built from TRBV18 and TRBJ2-5; D not resolved. The CDR3 runs to 12 residues. The germline V and J ends were trimmed by 1 base and 2 bases, with 2 bases remaining between them. CDR1 is KGHSH and CDR2 is LQKENI in the germline V gene. The CDR3 here is CASSPRQETQYF. The CDR3 DNA is TGTGCCAGCTCACCACGTCAAGAGACCCAGTACTTC.

The chain recombines TRBV7-7 with TRBJ2-5; 10 nucleotides match TRBD1. With 4 bases clipped from V and 5 bases from J, the junction kept 4 bases outside the gene matches. In germline, CDR1 is SSHAT, CDR2 FNYEAQ (reference sequence). This CDR3 region has 14 residues. The CDR3 is CASSSTGGRETQYF. The DNA of the CDR3 is TGTGCCAGCAGCTCGACAGGGGGCAGGGAGACCCAGTACTTC.

The chain couples TRBV7-2 to TRBJ2-2, with 7 bases matching TRBD2. CDR3 size: 14 residues. J gave up 4 bases and V 3 bases, and 2 bases lay outside the gene matches. Germline V gives CDR1 SGHTA, CDR2 FQGNSA. The CDR3 loop reads CASSLTSRTGELFF. The CDR3, as DNA: TGTGCCAGCAGCTTGACTAGCCGCACCGGGGAGCTGTTTTTT.

The gene calls are TRBV24-1 and TRBJ1-2; 9 nucleotides align to TRBD1. The germline V gene has CDR1 KGHDR and CDR2 SFDVKD. There are 17 residues in the CDR3. V gave up 0 bases and J gave up 3 bases; unmatched junction bases: 7. In nucleotides, the CDR3 is TGTGCCACCAGTGATTTGGGACAGGGGACAATTGACTATGGCTACACCTTC. Protein product: CATSDLGQGTIDYGYTF.

V usage is TRBV5-1 and J usage is TRBJ2-2, with 8 positions matching TRBD1. CDR3 size: 16 residues. The germline gives CDR1 SGHRS, CDR2 YFSETQ. After removal of 1 base from V and 2 bases from J, the junction contained 4 bases not matched to a gene. The CDR3 nucleotides are TGCGCCAGCAGCTTGCTCACAGGGGGAAACACCGGGGAGCTGTTTTTT. This translates into CASSLLTGGNTGELFF.

The V and J genes are TRBV6-2 or TRBV6-3 and TRBJ2-5; 10 bases align to TRBD2. CDR1 and CDR2 (germline): MNHEY, SVGEGT. J lost 5 bases, V lost 4 bases, and 13 bases had no gene match. The CDR3 length is 17 residues. The CDR3 sequence is CASSSPSSGRGGETQYF. Written as DNA, the CDR3 is TGTGCCAGCAGTTCCCCGTCTAGCGGGAGAGGGGGGGAGACCCAGTACTTC.

This clone came up a few times. This sequence joins TRBV5-5 and TRBJ2-1; D perhaps matches TRBD2 (5 bases). CDR1 and CDR2 from the germline V gene are SGHKS and YYEKEE (reference sequence). The CDR3 covers 12 residues. Deletions cut 3 bases from V and 4 bases from J, with 5 bases between. CDR3 protein: CASSWEYNEQFF. CDR3 coding DNA: TGTGCCAGCAGCTGGGAGTACAATGAGCAGTTCTTC.

J is TRBJ1-3 and V is TRBV25-1, with D tentatively TRBD1 (6 bases). The V end was cut by 4 bases, the J end by 0 bases, with 16 bases between. Germline V lookup: CDR1 MGHDK, CDR2 SYGVNS. This CDR3 has 17 amino acids. CDR3 nucleotides: TGTGCCAGCAGTGGAAATCCCGGGACATTCTCTGGAAACACCATATATTTT. Its protein product is CASSGNPGTFSGNTIYF. Combining the CDR3 with reference TRBV25-1 and TRBJ1-3 gives the whole variable domain EADIYQTPRYLVIGTGKKITLECSQTMGHDKMYWYQQDPGMELHLIHYSYGVNSTEKGDLSSESTVSRIRTEHFPLTLESARPSHTSQYLCASSGNPGTFSGNTIYFGEGSWLTVV.

V is TRBV19 and J is TRBJ1-5; D unclear. The V gene's germline CDR1 is LNHDA and CDR2 SQIVND (reference sequence). The V gene lost 7 bases and the J gene lost 4 bases, with 14 bases spanning the gap. This CDR3 spans 14 amino acids. CDR3 nucleotides: TGTGCCAGTACCTCTCGACCCGGGAATCAGCCCCAGCATTTT. Protein: CASTSRPGNQPQHF.

In this sample, this clone turned up a few times. The V and J genes are TRBV25-1 and TRBJ1-1; D remains ambiguous. This CDR3 contains 11 residues. CDR1 MGHDK and CDR2 SYGVNS come from the germline V gene. Trimming stripped 8 bases from V and 1 base from J, with 5 bases between. CDR3 in DNA: TGTGCCAGCGGCCAGAACACTGAAGCTTTCTTT. Amino acid sequence: CASGQNTEAFF.

The CDR3 reads CASSPPGRNTEAFF. Here the CDR3 DNA reads TGTGCCAGCAGTCCCCCTGGGAGGAACACTGAAGCTTTCTTT. The gene calls are TRBV28 and TRBJ1-1; D unclear. This CDR3 region has 14 residues. Germline V lookup: CDR1 MDHEN, CDR2 SYDVKM. V lost 5 bases and J lost 1, with 11 bases in between.

This chain uses TRBV11-2 with TRBJ1-3; the D is unclear. This CDR3 has 13 amino acids. V lost 4 bases and J 4 bases, leaving 8 bases between the germline ends. Germline CDR1 reads SGHAT; CDR2 reads FQNNGV. As DNA, the CDR3 is TGTGCCAGCAGCTCGGCTATAGGAAACACCATATATTTT. It codes for CASSSAIGNTIYF.

V and J are TRBV7-3 and TRBJ2-2; no firm D call. Germline values: CDR1 SGHTA, CDR2 FQGTGA. The V and J ends lost 4 bases and 3 bases respectively, with 9 bases between them. CDR3 size: 14 residues. The DNA of the CDR3 is TGTGCCAGCAGCTCCGAACCCTACACCGGGGAGCTGTTTTTT. This gives the protein CASSSEPYTGELFF.

The CDR3 coding sequence is TGTGCCATCAGTGAGGGGACAGGGGACTCACCCCTCCACTTT. Encoded protein: CAISEGTGDSPLHF. The gene calls are TRBV10-3 and TRBJ1-6; TRBD1 matches 10 bases. The CDR3 loop spans 14 amino acids. Germline CDR1 ENHRY, CDR2 SYGVKD. J gave up 10 bases and V 2 bases, and 2 bases lay outside the gene matches.

The CDR3 bases are TGCAGCGTTGCCGGACAAACCGTTTATGGCTACACCTTC. Translation gives CSVAGQTVYGYTF. The chain combines TRBV29-1 with TRBJ1-2; TRBD1 might be the D (5 bases). Per germline, CDR1 SQVTM and CDR2 ANQGSEA. The CDR3 extends over 13 amino acids. V shed 4 bases and J shed 5 bases, with 14 bases lying between them.

The V and J genes are TRBV29-1 and TRBJ2-7; the D gene could be TRBD1 or TRBD2 (7 bases each). The CDR3 is made up of 15 amino acids. Germline lookup yields CDR1 SQVTM and CDR2 ANQGSEA. Trimming left V 4 bases short and J 2 bases short, with 18 bases between. The CDR3 loop reads CSVGWGGDRPYEQYF. The CDR3 DNA reads as TGCAGCGTTGGATGGGGGGGGGACAGACCCTACGAGCAGTACTTC.

This sequence joins TRBV29-1 and TRBJ2-5, with no clear D. The CDR3 sequence is 10 residues long. V was trimmed by 6 bases and J by 5 bases, leaving 7 bases between them. CDR1 SQVTM and CDR2 ANQGSEA come from the germline V gene. The CDR3 region is CSVARETQYF. The CDR3 DNA reads as TGCAGCGTGGCACGGGAGACCCAGTACTTC.

The chain combines TRBV12-3 or TRBV12-4 with TRBJ1-2; the D is unclear. Trimming cost V 2 bases and J 6 bases, with 1 base left between them. This CDR3 spans 10 amino acids. The CDR3 spells CASSLNGYTF. The CDR3 DNA reads as TGTGCCAGCAGTTTAAATGGCTACACCTTC.

The chain recombines TRBV19 with TRBJ2-1, with 8 positions matching TRBD1. The length of the CDR3 is 17 residues. Germline CDR1 LNHDA, CDR2 SQIVND (reference sequence). After removal of 6 bases from V and 6 bases from J, the junction contained 16 bases not matched to a gene. CDR3 amino acids: CASSQILDRGRFNEQFF. The CDR3 DNA reads as TGTGCCAGTAGCCAAATCCTTGACAGGGGTCGTTTCAATGAGCAGTTCTTC. Complete variable domain (other parts from reference TRBV19 and TRBJ2-1): DGGITQSPKYLFRKEGQNVTLSCEQNLNHDAMYWYRQDPGQGLRLIYYSQIVNDFQKGDIAEGYSVSREKKESFPLTVTSAQKNPTAFYLCASSQILDRGRFNEQFFGPGTRLTVL.

The chain joins TRBV7-2 to TRBJ1-2; no clear D gene. The germline gives CDR1 SGHTA, CDR2 FQGNSA. CDR3 size: 12 residues. V lost 2 bases to trimming and J lost 5 bases, with 6 bases between them. CDR3 DNA: TGTGCCAGCAGCTTAAGCTTTTATGGCTACACCTTC. Protein: CASSLSFYGYTF.

The chain has TRBV13 and TRBJ1-2; 8 positions agree with TRBD1. Trimming removed 4 bases from V and 6 bases from J; junction bases left unmatched: 4. Germline loops: CDR1 PRHDT, CDR2 FYEKMQ (reference sequence). The CDR3 loop spans 13 amino acids. CDR3 loop: CASSSGQGDGYTF. The CDR3 region has the DNA TGTGCCAGCAGCTCCGGACAGGGTGATGGCTACACCTTC.